A selection of T cell receptor beta chains follows, all from one sample in a study of T cell changes during pregnancy in multiple sclerosis. Assay: immunoSEQ multiplex PCR; the TCRdb copy retains only in-frame clones and omits some. The sample lists fewer than 40,000 clones, about 91% occurring once. Specimen: CD8+ T cells from peripheral blood mononuclear cells, collected in the second trimester of pregnancy. All receptors derive from a female donor with multiple sclerosis, enrolled in a pregnancy study. Each CDR3 is given with its conserved first and last residue. Fields, in order: V gene, clone size, J gene, D gene, CDR3 DNA, CDR3 protein. D genes are given only for firm matches. Some rows have no size entry. The others give once, few or many, or a class for an expanded clone.

>TRBV19|.|TRBJ1-1|.
TGTGCCAGTAGTAAGGGGGTCAACACTGAAGCTTTCTTT
CASSKGVNTEAFF
>TRBV15|.|TRBJ2-1|.
TGTGCCACGGGGGGGGCATCCTACAATGAGCAGTTCTTC
CATGGASYNEQFF
>TRBV27|.|TRBJ2-2|.
TGTGCCAGCAGTTTAAAGAGAACCGGGGAGCTGTTTTTT
CASSLKRTGELFF
>TRBV27|.|TRBJ2-3|.
TGTGCCAGCAGTTCCCCGAGAGCCACAGATACGCAGTATTTT
CASSSPRATDTQYF
>TRBV27|.|TRBJ1-5|.
TGTGCCAGCAGTTTCGGTGGCGGAGCCTTGCCCCAGCATTTT
CASSFGGGALPQHF
>TRBV10-3|.|TRBJ2-1|TRBD2
TGTGCCATCAGTAGCGGGAGGGATTACAATGAGCAGTTCTTC
CAISSGRDYNEQFF
>TRBV27|.|TRBJ1-2|TRBD1
TGTGCCACCCGGACAGGAGAGAACTATGGCTACACCTTC
CATRTGENYGYTF
>TRBV5-5|medium-sized|TRBJ2-7|.
TGTGCCAGCAGCTTGTCCCCCCAACAGGACTACGAGCAGTACTTC
CASSLSPQQDYEQYF
>TRBV30|.|TRBJ2-7|TRBD1
TGTGCCTGGGCCTGGGACAGCCTTTCCTACGAGCAGTACTTC
CAWAWDSLSYEQYF
>TRBV10-3|.|TRBJ2-1|TRBD2
TGTGCCATCAGTGAGTCGATACTAGCGGGAGTATTTGAGCAGTTCTTC
CAISESILAGVFEQFF
>TRBV28|few|TRBJ2-1|.
TGTGCCAGCAGTTATCAGGCAGGCAATGAGCAGTTCTTC
CASSYQAGNEQFF
>TRBV19|.|TRBJ2-7|TRBD1
TGTGCCAGTAGTTTACCGGGACAGGGGAGCGACGAGCAGTACTTC
CASSLPGQGSDEQYF
>TRBV9|.|TRBJ2-3|TRBD2
TGTGCCAGCAGCGCCCAGACTAGCACGGATACGCAGTATTTT
CASSAQTSTDTQYF
>TRBV27|.|TRBJ2-1|.
TGTGCCAGCAGTGACTTCCGACTAGGAGACAATGAGCAGTTCTTC
CASSDFRLGDNEQFF
>TRBV7-2|.|TRBJ1-1|.
TGTGCCAGCAGCTTAGTCTCGGTTACAGGGAACACTGAAGCTTTCTTT
CASSLVSVTGNTEAFF
>TRBV27|.|TRBJ2-7|.
TGTGCCAGCAGTTTATCGAAAAATGGTTACGAGCAGTACTTC
CASSLSKNGYEQYF
>TRBV21-1|.|TRBJ2-7|.
TGTGCCAGCAGCAAACCTCCTGAGTGGGACAGATCTCCAGGGTACGAGCAGTACTTC
CASSKPPEWDRSPGYEQYF
>TRBV9|.|TRBJ2-3|TRBD2
TGTGCCAGCAGCGAAGCGGGGGGGCCTGATACGCAGTATTTT
CASSEAGGPDTQYF
>TRBV9|.|TRBJ2-2|TRBD1
TGTGCCAGCAGCCTAACTAGGACAGGGCCGAACACCGGGGAGCTGTTTTTT
CASSLTRTGPNTGELFF
>TRBV6-5|.|TRBJ1-1|.
TGTGCCAGCAGGCTTTCCAGAGGAGAGAACACTGAAGCTTTCTTT
CASRLSRGENTEAFF
>TRBV30|.|TRBJ2-7|TRBD1
TGTGCCTGGAGTCTCGGACAGGGCGACGAGCAGTACTTC
CAWSLGQGDEQYF
>TRBV27|once|TRBJ2-1|.
TGTGCCAGCAGTTTATCGTCGCTAGATGAGCAGTTCTTC
CASSLSSLDEQFF